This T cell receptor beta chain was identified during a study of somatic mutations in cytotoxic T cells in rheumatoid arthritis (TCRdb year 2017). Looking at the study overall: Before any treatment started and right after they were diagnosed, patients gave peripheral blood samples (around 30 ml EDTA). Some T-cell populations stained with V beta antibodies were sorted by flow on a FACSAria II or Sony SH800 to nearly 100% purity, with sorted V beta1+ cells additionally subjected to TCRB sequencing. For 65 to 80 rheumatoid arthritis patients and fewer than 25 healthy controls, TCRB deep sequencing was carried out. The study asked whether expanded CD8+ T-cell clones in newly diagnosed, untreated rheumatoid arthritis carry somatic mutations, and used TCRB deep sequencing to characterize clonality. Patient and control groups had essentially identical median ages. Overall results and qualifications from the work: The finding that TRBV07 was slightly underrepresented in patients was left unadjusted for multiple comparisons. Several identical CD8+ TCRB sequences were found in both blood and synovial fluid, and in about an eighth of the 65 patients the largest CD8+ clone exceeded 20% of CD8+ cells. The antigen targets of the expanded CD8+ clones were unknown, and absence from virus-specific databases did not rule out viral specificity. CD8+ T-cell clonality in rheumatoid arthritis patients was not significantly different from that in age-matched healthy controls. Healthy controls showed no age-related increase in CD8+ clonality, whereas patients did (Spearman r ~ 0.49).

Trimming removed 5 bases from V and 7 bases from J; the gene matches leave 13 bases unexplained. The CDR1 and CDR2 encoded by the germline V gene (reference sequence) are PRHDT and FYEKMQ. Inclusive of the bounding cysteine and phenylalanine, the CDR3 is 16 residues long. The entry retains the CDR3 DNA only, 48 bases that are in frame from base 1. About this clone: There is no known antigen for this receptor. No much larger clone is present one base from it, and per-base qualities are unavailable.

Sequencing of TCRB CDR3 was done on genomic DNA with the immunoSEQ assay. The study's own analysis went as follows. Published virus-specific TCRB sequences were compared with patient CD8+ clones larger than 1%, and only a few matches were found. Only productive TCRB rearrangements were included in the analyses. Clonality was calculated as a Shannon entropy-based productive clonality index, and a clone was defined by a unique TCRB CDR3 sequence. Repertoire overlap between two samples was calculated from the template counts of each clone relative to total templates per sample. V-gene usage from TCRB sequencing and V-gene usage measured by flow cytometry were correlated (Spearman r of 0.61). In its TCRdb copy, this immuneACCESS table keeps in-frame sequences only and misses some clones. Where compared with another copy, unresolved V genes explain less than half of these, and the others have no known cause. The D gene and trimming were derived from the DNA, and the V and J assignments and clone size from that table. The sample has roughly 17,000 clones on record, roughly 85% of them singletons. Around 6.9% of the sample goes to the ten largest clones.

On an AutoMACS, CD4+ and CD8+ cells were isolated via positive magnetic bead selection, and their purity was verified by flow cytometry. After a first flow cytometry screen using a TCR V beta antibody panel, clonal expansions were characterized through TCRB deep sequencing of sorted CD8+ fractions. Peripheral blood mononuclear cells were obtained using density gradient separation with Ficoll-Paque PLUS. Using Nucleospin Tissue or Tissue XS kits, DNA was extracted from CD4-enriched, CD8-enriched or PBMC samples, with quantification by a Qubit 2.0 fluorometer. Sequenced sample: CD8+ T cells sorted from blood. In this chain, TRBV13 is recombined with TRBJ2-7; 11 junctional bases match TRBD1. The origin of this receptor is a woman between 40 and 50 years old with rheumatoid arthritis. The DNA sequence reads TGTGCCAGCAGCGGCCAATGGGACAGGGGGAATCAAGAGCAGTACTTC. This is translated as CASSGQWDRGNQEQYF.